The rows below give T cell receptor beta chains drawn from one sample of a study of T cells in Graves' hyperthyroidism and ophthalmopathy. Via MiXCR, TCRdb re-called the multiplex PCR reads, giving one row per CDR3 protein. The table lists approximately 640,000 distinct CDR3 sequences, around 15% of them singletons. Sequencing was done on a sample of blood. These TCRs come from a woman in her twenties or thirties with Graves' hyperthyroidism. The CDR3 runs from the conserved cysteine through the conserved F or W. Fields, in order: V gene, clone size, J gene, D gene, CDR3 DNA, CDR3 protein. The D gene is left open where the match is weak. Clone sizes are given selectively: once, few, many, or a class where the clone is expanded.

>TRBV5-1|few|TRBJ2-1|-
TGCGCCAGCAGCTTGGACAATGGGAATGAGCAGTTCTTC
CASSLDNGNEQFF
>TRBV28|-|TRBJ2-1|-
TGTGCCAGCAGTTTTATCTATGCCTCCTCCTACAATGAGCAGTTCTTC
CASSFIYASSYNEQFF
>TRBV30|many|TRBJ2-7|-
TGTGCCTGGAGTGTACAGGGAAACGAGCAGTACTTC
CAWSVQGNEQYF
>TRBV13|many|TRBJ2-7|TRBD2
TGTGCCAGCAGCTTTGGTTCGGGGACTAGAAAGTACGAGCAGTACTTC
CASSFGSGTRKYEQYF
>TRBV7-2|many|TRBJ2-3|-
TGTGCCAGCAGCTTATATGCGAGCACAGATACGCAGTATTTT
CASSLYASTDTQYF
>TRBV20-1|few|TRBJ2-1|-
TGCAGTGCTAGACCCATCGGCAATGAGCAGTTCTTC
CSARPIGNEQFF
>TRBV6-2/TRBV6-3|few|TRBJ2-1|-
TGTGCCAGCAGTTATCCGGTCTTCGAAAATGAGCAGTTCTTC
CASSYPVFENEQFF
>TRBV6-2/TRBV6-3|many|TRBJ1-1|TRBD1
TGTGCCAGCAGTTTCGTGGACAGGCGGAACACTGAAGCTTTCTTT
CASSFVDRRNTEAFF
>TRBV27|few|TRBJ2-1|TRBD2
TGTGCCAGCAGTTTAGGCGGGAGATGGGTCGGTGAGCAGTTCTTC
CASSLGGRWVGEQFF
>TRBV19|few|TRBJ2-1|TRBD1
TGTGCCAGTACCCAGACAGGGATTGAAGAGCAGTTCTTC
CASTQTGIEEQFF
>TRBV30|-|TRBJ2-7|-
TGTGCCTGGAGTGATCAACCCTCCTACGAGCAGTACTTC
CAWSDQPSYEQYF
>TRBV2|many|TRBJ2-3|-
TGTGCCAGCAGATACCAGACAGGCACAGATACGCAGTATTTT
CASRYQTGTDTQYF
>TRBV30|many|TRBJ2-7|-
TGTGCCTGGAGTGGATTCTACGAGCAGTACTTC
CAWSGFYEQYF
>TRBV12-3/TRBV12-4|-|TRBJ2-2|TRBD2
TGTGCCAGCAGACTAGCGGGATACACCGGGGAGCTGTTTTTT
CASRLAGYTGELFF
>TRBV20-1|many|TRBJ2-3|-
TGCAGTGCCGCCGACACCACAGATACGCAGTATTTT
CSAADTTDTQYF
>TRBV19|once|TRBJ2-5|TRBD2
TGTGCCAGTAGTGGACTAGCGGGTTACCGGGGAGAGACCCAGTACTTC
CASSGLAGYRGETQYF
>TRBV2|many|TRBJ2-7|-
TGTGCCAGCAGACCGGGCCATACCCCTTACGAGCAGTACTTC
CASRPGHTPYEQYF
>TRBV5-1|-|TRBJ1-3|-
TGCGCCAGCAGCTTGGTCGGCTCTTCCTCTGGAAACACCATATATTTT
CASSLVGSSSGNTIYF
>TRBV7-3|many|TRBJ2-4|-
TGTGCCAGCAGCCCAGATGGGGACATTCAGTACTTC
CASSPDGDIQYF
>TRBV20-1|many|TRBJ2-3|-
TGCAGTATCGGGGGCACCGGGCCCGTAGAGTCGCAGTATTTT
CSIGGTGPVESQYF
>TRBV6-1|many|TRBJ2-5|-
TGTGCCAGCAGTAACTCAGAGACCCAGTACTTC
CASSNSETQYF
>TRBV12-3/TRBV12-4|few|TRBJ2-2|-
TGTGCCAGCAGTTTTACCACGGGAGCCTCCACCGGGGAGCTGTTTTTT
CASSFTTGASTGELFF